This T cell receptor (beta chain) was observed in a study of cytomegalovirus exposure and HLA in healthy donors. The CDR3 loop spans 13 amino acids. V lost 6 bases and J lost 5; bases outside the gene matches: 5. CDR1 KGHSH and CDR2 LQKENI come from the germline V gene. In the PCR, 60 Vbeta and 13 Jbeta primers were used. TCRdb's table, derived via immunoSEQ multiplex PCR, lists solely in-frame clones and lacks some. The table records fewer than 100,000 clones, roughly 76% of them present only once. Sequences were obtained from PBMCs. The source is a female donor in good health and CMV-seronegative. The genes are TRBV18 and TRBJ2-7, with 9 bases lining up with TRBD1. The CDR3 DNA reads TGTGCCAGCTCGGTCGGGACAGGGAACGAGCAGTACTTC. It translates to CASSVGTGNEQYF.